Shown below are 27 T cell receptor beta chains from a single sample sequenced in a study of T cells in Graves' hyperthyroidism and ophthalmopathy. Researchers took RNA transcripts and amplified the TCR beta CDR3 regions from them. The HTBI primer set was used in a first-round RT-PCR of the TCR CDR3. TCRdb re-called the multiplex PCR reads with MiXCR, one entry per CDR3 protein. The table has over 500,000 distinct CDR3 sequences, 17% seen once. The sample taken for sequencing was blood. The receptors come from a young woman with Graves' ophthalmopathy.

This clonotype was seen at least ten times. The rearrangement links TRBV6-6 to TRBJ2-2; 8 bases are a match to TRBD2. The germline V gene has CDR1 MNHNY and CDR2 SVGAGI (reference sequence). The CDR3 extends over 16 amino acids. V gave up 2 bases and J gave up 7 bases; unmatched junction bases: 9. CDR3 amino acids: CASSYGSGIPYGELFF. In DNA, the CDR3 is TGTGCCAGCAGTTACGGTAGCGGGATACCGTACGGGGAGCTGTTTTTT.

There are a few counts of this clonotype. V and J are TRBV7-9 and TRBJ2-3, with D unresolved. V was shortened by 1 base and J by 1 base, with 12 bases between the two germline ends. The length of the CDR3 is 16 residues. Germline assignment: CDR1 SEHNR and CDR2 FQNEAQ (reference sequence). The DNA of the CDR3 is TGTGCCAGCAGCTTAGTTATTTCGGATGGCACAGATACGCAGTATTTT. Translated: CASSLVISDGTDTQYF. The variable domain in full, completed from reference TRBV7-9 and TRBJ2-3, reads DTGVSQNPRHKITKRGQNVTFRCDPISEHNRLYWYRQTLGQGPEFLTYFQNEAQLEKSRLLSDRFSAERPKGSFSTLEIQRTEQGDSAMYLCASSLVISDGTDTQYFGPGTRLTVL.

The chain has TRBV7-2 and TRBJ1-2, with D possibly TRBD1 on 6 matching bases. Germline V CDR1 and CDR2: SGHTA, FQGNSA. The V gene lost 1 base and the J gene lost 4 bases, with 10 bases spanning the gap. CDR3 length: 14 amino acids. The CDR3, as DNA: TGTGCCAGCAGCTTAGATCTACAGGGCTATGGCTACACCTTC. Protein product: CASSLDLQGYGYTF.

J is TRBJ2-7 and V is TRBV7-8; 9 nucleotides align to TRBD1. J lost 7 bases, V lost 0 bases, and 4 bases had no gene match. The CDR3 loop spans 14 amino acids. From germline, CDR1 is SGHVS and CDR2 FQNEAQ. The chain's CDR3 is CASSLAGTGKEQYF. Written as DNA, the CDR3 is TGTGCCAGCAGCTTAGCCGGGACAGGGAAGGAGCAGTACTTC. The variable domain in full, completed from reference TRBV7-8 and TRBJ2-7, reads GAGVSQSPRYKVAKRGQDVALRCDPISGHVSLFWYQQALGQGPEFLTYFQNEAQLDKSGLPSDRFFAERPEGSVSTLKIQRTQQEDSAVYLCASSLAGTGKEQYFGPGTRLTVT.

This chain joins TRBV7-3 and TRBJ2-1; 14 positions agree with TRBD2. Germline V gene data show CDR1 as SGHTA and CDR2 as FQGTGA. Trimming at V came to 5 bases and at J to 1 base, leaving 4 bases not matched to a gene. CDR3 size: 17 residues. The CDR3 is CASSRTSGGLSYNEQFF. In DNA, the CDR3 is TGTGCCAGCAGCCGGACTAGCGGGGGGTTATCCTACAATGAGCAGTTCTTC.

The CDR3: CASSRNPGGAGENGYTF. The CDR3 bases are TGTGCCAGCAGCCGAAACCCAGGGGGCGCGGGAGAAAATGGCTACACCTTC. The chain recombines TRBV14 with TRBJ1-2, with 8 bases that match TRBD1. The CDR3 is 17 residues long. The trim removed 4 bases at V and 6 bases at J, leaving 16 bases unmatched. Germline V gene data show CDR1 as SGHDN and CDR2 as FVKESK.

This clonotype occurred a few times. V gene TRBV7-9 combines with J gene TRBJ1-2, with TRBD1 matching over 9 bases. Per the germline V gene, CDR1 is SEHNR and CDR2 is FQNEAQ (reference sequence). V trimming: 3 bases; J trimming: 4 bases; junction bases outside the gene matches: 6. The CDR3 loop spans 15 amino acids. The DNA for the CDR3 is TGTGCCAGCAGCTTCACACAGGGGGCGTTCTATGGCTACACCTTC. Protein product: CASSFTQGAFYGYTF.

The genes are TRBV7-8 and TRBJ1-4; D gene uncertain. Germline assignment: CDR1 SGHVS and CDR2 FQNEAQ. The CDR3 runs to 17 residues. V was trimmed by 2 bases and J by 4 bases, leaving 17 bases between them. CDR3 bases: TGTGCCAGCAGCTTAAGGGTCGGGAACCCTGTTAATGAAAAACTGTTTTTT. Protein product: CASSLRVGNPVNEKLFF.

This clonotype has more than one count but fewer than ten. The chain is built from TRBV7-2 and TRBJ1-1; 7 nucleotides line up with TRBD1. V trimming: 5 bases; J trimming: 0 bases; junction bases outside the gene matches: 6. The CDR3 loop spans 15 amino acids. CDR1 is SGHTA and CDR2 is FQGNSA in the germline V gene. The CDR3 bases are TGTGCCAGCAGCCACAGGGGCAACATGAACACTGAAGCTTTCTTT. It yields the protein CASSHRGNMNTEAFF.

This clonotype showed up many times. The chain links TRBV13 to TRBJ2-3; 9 nucleotides match TRBD1. Germline loops: CDR1 PRHDT, CDR2 FYEKMQ (reference sequence). CDR3 length: 14 amino acids. Germline trimming cut 8 bases from V and 5 bases from J; bases unmatched to any gene: 8. The CDR3 DNA sequence: TGTGCCAGCCACTGGGGACAGGGAGGAGATACGCAGTATTTT. It yields the protein CASHWGQGGDTQYF.

This clonotype turned up a few times. The gene calls are TRBV11-3 and TRBJ1-5; D perhaps matches TRBD1 (6 bases). The CDR3 has 14 residues. Trimming took off 4 bases at V and 4 bases at J, with 11 bases between the two ends. Germline assignment: CDR1 SGHNT and CDR2 YENEEA. The CDR3 loop reads CASSSGTLNQPQHF. CDR3 DNA: TGTGCCAGCAGCTCCGGGACACTGAATCAGCCCCAGCATTTT.

This clonotype was counted at least ten times. The V gene is TRBV15, the J gene TRBJ2-7; TRBD1 is a possible D gene (6 bases). This CDR3 has 15 amino acids. Trimming pared 3 bases from V and 5 bases from J, leaving 17 bases between. Germline V CDR1 and CDR2: LNHNV, YYDKDF (reference sequence). The CDR3 DNA reads TGTGCCACCAGCAGCACGCAGGGGACCCTCCACGAGCAGTACTTC. It translates to CATSSTQGTLHEQYF. Full variable domain (remainder filled in from reference TRBV15 and TRBJ2-7): DAMVIQNPRYQVTQFGKPVTLSCSQTLNHNVMYWYQQKSSQAPKLLFHYYDKDFNNEADTPDNFQSRRPNTSFCFLDIRSPGLGDTAMYLCATSSTQGTLHEQYFGPGTRLTVT.

This clonotype was seen repeatedly, ten times or more. The gene calls are TRBV6-1 and TRBJ2-2; weak D call: TRBD2 (5 bases). Germline values: CDR1 MNHNS, CDR2 SASEGT. Between the trimmed V and J ends, which lost 3 bases and 6 bases, there was a span of 5 bases. This CDR3 has 12 amino acids. Here the CDR3 DNA reads TGTGCCAGCAGTGAGCGGGCCGGGGAGCTGTTTTTT. Encoded protein: CASSERAGELFF.

The chain employs TRBV7-2 and TRBJ2-5, with 9 bases fitting TRBD2. V was pared by 3 bases and J by 2 bases, with 7 bases of the junction left unmatched. The germline gives CDR1 SGHTA, CDR2 FQGNSA. This CDR3 region has 16 residues. The CDR3 loop is CASSLGGGGEQETQYF. CDR3 nucleotide sequence: TGTGCCAGCAGCTTGGGTGGCGGGGGGGAGCAAGAGACCCAGTACTTC.

As concerns this clonotype: Given a much more abundant clone one base away, this may be a read error. V gene TRBV28 combines with J gene TRBJ2-7; D could derive from TRBD1 or TRBD2 (5 bases each). Germline assignment: CDR1 MDHEN and CDR2 SYDVKM. This CDR3 comprises 15 residues. With 5 bases removed from V and 2 bases from J, the gap between germline ends came to 16 bases. The CDR3 bases are TGTGCCAGCAGTGATCCCCGGGACGGAGCCTACGAGCAGTACTTC. This gives the protein CASSDPRDGAYEQYF.

For this clonotype: Just one base apart from a much larger clone, this may be a read error. The CDR3: CASTIGRYEAKTQETQYF. The DNA of the CDR3 is TGTGCCAGCACCATAGGCCGGTACGAGGCCAAGACCCAAGAGACCCAGTACTTC. This chain joins TRBV7-2 and TRBJ2-5, with no clear D. V lost 7 bases, J lost 1 base, and 25 bases lay in between. Germline lookup yields CDR1 SGHTA and CDR2 FQGNSA. CDR3 length: 18 residues. Full variable domain (outside the CDR3, taken from reference TRBV7-2 and TRBJ2-5): GAGVSQSPSNKVTEKGKDVELRCDPISGHTALYWYRQSLGQGLEFLIYFQGNSAPDKSGLPSDRFSAERTGGSVSTLTIQRTQQEDSAVYLCASTIGRYEAKTQETQYFGPGTRLLVL.

In this sample, this clonotype turned up a few times. A much larger clone differs by one base, so this may be a read error. The chain joins TRBV12-3 or TRBV12-4 to TRBJ2-5; possibly TRBD1 for D (6 bases). The CDR3 consists of 14 residues. Trimming shortened V by 5 bases and J by 2 bases, and 12 bases separated the two germline ends. The CDR3 reads CASSPEDRQETQYF. CDR3 DNA sequence: TGTGCCAGCAGTCCCGAGGACAGACAAGAGACCCAGTACTTC.

This clonotype was observed many times. The CDR3 DNA reads as TGTGCCAGCAGGGCTAAGACTCGCCGGGACAGGGGTGGGCGCGACACTGAAGCTTTCTTT. This encodes CASRAKTRRDRGGRDTEAFF. The V gene is TRBV12-3 or TRBV12-4, the J gene TRBJ1-1; 10 bases line up with TRBD1. This CDR3 spans 20 amino acids. V lost 6 bases and J lost 3; bases outside the gene matches: 22.

This clonotype showed up many times. The V and J genes are TRBV7-2 and TRBJ2-7; perhaps TRBD1 as D (6 bases). V was trimmed by 4 bases and J by 3 bases, leaving 13 bases between them. The germline V gene encodes CDR1 SGHTA and CDR2 FQGNSA. This CDR3 contains 14 residues. DNA of the CDR3: TGTGCCAGCAGCTCCCGGGACAAGTACTACGAGCAGTACTTC. Its protein is CASSSRDKYYEQYF.

The CDR3 here is CAISARDNEKLFF. The DNA for the CDR3 is TGTGCCATCAGTGCCAGAGATAATGAAAAACTGTTTTTT. The chain has TRBV10-3 and TRBJ1-4; D unresolved. The CDR3 loop spans 13 amino acids. The V and J ends lost 4 bases and 4 bases respectively, with 7 bases between them. Germline V gene sequence: CDR1 ENHRY, CDR2 SYGVKD.

The table lists this clonotype with many counts. The chain carries TRBV11-3 and TRBJ2-2; 7 bases agree with TRBD2. This CDR3 has 16 amino acids. Germline V gene lookup returns CDR1 SGHNT and CDR2 YENEEA. J was trimmed by 5 bases and V by 4 bases; bases with no gene match: 10. The CDR3 bases are TGTGCCAGCAGCTCGAGCCGGGACTACCTTACCGGGGAGCTGTTTTTT. Translation: CASSSSRDYLTGELFF.

V gene TRBV18 combines with J gene TRBJ2-7; 10 nucleotides line up with TRBD2. CDR1 and CDR2 (germline): KGHSH, LQKENI. CDR3 length: 14 amino acids. Trimming removed 3 bases from V and 5 bases from J; junction bases left unmatched: 4. CDR3 sequence: CASSPSGRSHEQYF. As DNA, the CDR3 is TGTGCCAGCTCACCTAGCGGGAGGTCCCACGAGCAGTACTTC.

This clonotype was recorded at least ten times. V gene TRBV28 combines with J gene TRBJ2-1; 14 nucleotides line up with TRBD2. This CDR3 has 14 amino acids. CDR1 is MDHEN and CDR2 is SYDVKM in the germline V gene. Unmatched junction bases numbered 4, after V lost 7 bases and J lost 8 bases. This CDR3 is CASIPGLAGDEQFF. The DNA for the CDR3 is TGTGCCAGCATTCCGGGACTAGCGGGAGATGAGCAGTTCTTC.

This clonotype was counted at least ten times. This chain links TRBV28 with TRBJ2-4; the D gene is possibly TRBD1 (5 bases). With 2 bases removed from V and 8 bases from J, the gap between germline ends came to 19 bases. The CDR3 runs to 16 residues. Germline CDR1 is MDHEN and CDR2 is SYDVKM. Here the CDR3 DNA reads TGTGCCAGCAGTTTACCATCGGTCGGAGAAGGGGACATTCAGTACTTC. Residues: CASSLPSVGEGDIQYF.

A note on this clonotype: Possible read error: a much larger clone is one base away. V gene TRBV11-1 combines with J gene TRBJ2-3; D perhaps matches TRBD2 (6 bases). Trimming left V 2 bases short and J 3 bases short, with 15 bases between. The CDR3 contains 16 residues. The germline V gene has CDR1 SGHAT and CDR2 FQDESV (reference sequence). CDR3 residues: CASSLTSTGVTDTQYF. The CDR3 DNA is TGTGCCAGCAGCTTAACGTCAACGGGGGTTACAGATACGCAGTATTTT.

This clonotype came up a few times. This chain links TRBV5-1 with TRBJ1-3; D call uncertain. Germline lookup yields CDR1 SGHRS and CDR2 YFSETQ. V was cut by 7 bases and J by 4 bases, with 3 bases left in between. The CDR3 sequence is 10 residues long. The CDR3 here is CASPGNTIYF. The DNA for the CDR3 is TGCGCCAGCCCAGGAAACACCATATATTTT.

The rearrangement links TRBV5-6 to TRBJ2-7, with D hard to call. The CDR3 consists of 13 residues. The ends were cut back, 5 bases at V and 0 bases at J, with 9 bases in the middle. CDR1 and CDR2 from the germline V gene are SGHDT and YYEEEE. The CDR3 sequence: CASRRRVSYEQYF. As DNA, the CDR3 is TGTGCCAGCAGACGACGGGTCTCCTACGAGCAGTACTTC. Full variable domain (outside the CDR3, taken from reference TRBV5-6 and TRBJ2-7): DAGVTQSPTHLIKTRGQQVTLRCSPKSGHDTVSWYQQALGQGPQFIFQYYEEEERQRGNFPDRFSGHQFPNYSSELNVNALLLGDSALYLCASRRRVSYEQYFGPGTRLTVT.